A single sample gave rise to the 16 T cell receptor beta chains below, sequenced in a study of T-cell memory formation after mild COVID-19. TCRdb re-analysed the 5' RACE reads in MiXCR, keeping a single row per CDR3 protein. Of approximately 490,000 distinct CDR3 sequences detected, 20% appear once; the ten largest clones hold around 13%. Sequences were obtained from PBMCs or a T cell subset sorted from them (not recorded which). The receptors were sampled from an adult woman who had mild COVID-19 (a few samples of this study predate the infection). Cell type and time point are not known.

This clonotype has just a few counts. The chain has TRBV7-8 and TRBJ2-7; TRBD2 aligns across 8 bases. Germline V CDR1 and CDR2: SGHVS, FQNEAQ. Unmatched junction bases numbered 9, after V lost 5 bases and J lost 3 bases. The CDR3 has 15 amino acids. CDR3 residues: CASSTYSGTGYEQYF. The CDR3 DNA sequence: TGTGCCAGCAGCACTTATAGCGGGACCGGCTACGAGCAGTACTTC.

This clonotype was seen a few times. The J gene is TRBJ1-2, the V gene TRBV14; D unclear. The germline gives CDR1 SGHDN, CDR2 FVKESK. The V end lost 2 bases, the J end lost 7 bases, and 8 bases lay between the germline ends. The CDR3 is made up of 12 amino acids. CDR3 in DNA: TGTGCCAGCAGCCAAAGCGGTGTTGGCTACACCTTC. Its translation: CASSQSGVGYTF. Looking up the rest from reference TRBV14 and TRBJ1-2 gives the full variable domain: EAGVTQFPSHSVIEKGQTVTLRCDPISGHDNLYWYRRVMGKEIKFLLHFVKESKQDESGMPNNRFLAERTGGTYSTLKVQPAELEDSGVYFCASSQSGVGYTFGSGTRLTVV.

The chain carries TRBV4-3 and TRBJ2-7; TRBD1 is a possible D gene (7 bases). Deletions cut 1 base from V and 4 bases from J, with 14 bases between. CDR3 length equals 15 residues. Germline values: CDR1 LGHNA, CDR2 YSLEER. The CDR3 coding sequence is TGCGCCAGCAGCCAAGTCAGGGGGGACAGATACGAGCAGTACTTC. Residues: CASSQVRGDRYEQYF.

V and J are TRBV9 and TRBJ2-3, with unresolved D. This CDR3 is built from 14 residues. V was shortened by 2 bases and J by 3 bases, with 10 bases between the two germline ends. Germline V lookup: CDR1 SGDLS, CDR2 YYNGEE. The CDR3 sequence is CASSVGGWTDTQYF. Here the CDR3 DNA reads TGTGCCAGCAGCGTTGGTGGATGGACAGATACGCAGTATTTT.

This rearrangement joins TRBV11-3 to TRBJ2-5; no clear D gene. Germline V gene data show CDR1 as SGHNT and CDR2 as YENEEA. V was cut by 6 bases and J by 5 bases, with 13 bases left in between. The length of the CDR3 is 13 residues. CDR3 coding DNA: TGTGCCAGCAGTCTGACCCCGGCCGAGACCCAGTACTTC. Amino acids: CASSLTPAETQYF.

CDR3 coding DNA: TGTGCCAGCAGCTTAGAGAGCGGGGTTTTCAGCTCCTACAATGAGCAGTTCTTC. It encodes CASSLESGVFSSYNEQFF. The chain couples TRBV7-6 to TRBJ2-1, with 7 bases lining up with TRBD2. The CDR3 is 18 residues long. Germline-derived CDR1 and CDR2 are SGHVS and FNYEAQ. Trimming at V came to 1 base and at J to 0 bases, leaving 9 bases not matched to a gene. Full variable domain (remainder filled in from reference TRBV7-6 and TRBJ2-1): GAGVSQSPRYKVTKRGQDVALRCDPISGHVSLYWYRQALGQGPEFLTYFNYEAQQDKSGLPNDRFSAERPEGSISTLTIQRTEQRDSAMYRCASSLESGVFSSYNEQFFGPGTRLTVL.

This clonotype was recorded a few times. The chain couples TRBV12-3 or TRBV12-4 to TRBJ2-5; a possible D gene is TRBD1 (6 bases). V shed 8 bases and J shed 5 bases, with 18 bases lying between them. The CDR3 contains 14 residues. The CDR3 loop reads CASGPGHREETQYF. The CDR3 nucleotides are TGTGCCAGCGGCCCGGGACACCGTGAGGAGACCCAGTACTTC.

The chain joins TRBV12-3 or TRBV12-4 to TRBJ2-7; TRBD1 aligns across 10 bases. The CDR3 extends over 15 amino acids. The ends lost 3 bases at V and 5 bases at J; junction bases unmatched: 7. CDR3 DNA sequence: TGTGCCAGCAGTTTTGGGGGACAGGGGTATAACGAGCAGTACTTC. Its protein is CASSFGGQGYNEQYF.

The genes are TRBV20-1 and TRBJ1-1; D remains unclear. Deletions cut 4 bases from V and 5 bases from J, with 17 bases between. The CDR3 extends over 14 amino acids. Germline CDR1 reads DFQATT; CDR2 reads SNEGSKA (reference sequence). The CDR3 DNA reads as TGCAGTGCTAATGGGAGGGCGGTAAGGACTGAAGCTTTCTTT. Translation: CSANGRAVRTEAFF.

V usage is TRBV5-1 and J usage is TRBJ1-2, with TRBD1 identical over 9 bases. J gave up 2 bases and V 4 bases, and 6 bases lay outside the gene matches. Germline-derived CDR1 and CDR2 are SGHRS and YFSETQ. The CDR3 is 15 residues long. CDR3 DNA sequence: TGCGCCAGCAGCGGGGGACAGGGTCCCAACTATGGCTACACCTTC. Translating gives CASSGGQGPNYGYTF.

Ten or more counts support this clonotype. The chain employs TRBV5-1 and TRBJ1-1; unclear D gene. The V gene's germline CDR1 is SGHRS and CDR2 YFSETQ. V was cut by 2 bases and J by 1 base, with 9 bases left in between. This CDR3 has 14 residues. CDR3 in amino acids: CASSLWVQNTEAFF. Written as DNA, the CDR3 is TGCGCCAGCAGCTTATGGGTCCAGAACACTGAAGCTTTCTTT.

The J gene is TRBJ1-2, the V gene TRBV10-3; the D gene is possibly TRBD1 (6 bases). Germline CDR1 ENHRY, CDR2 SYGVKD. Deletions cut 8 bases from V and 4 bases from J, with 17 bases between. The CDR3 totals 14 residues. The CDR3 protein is CAIRGRQDSYGYTF. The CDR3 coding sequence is TGTGCCATCCGGGGTCGACAGGACAGCTATGGCTACACCTTC.

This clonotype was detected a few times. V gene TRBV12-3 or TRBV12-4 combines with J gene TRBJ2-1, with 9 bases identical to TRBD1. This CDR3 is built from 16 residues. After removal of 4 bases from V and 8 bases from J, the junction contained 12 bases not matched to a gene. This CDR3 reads CASSSPLGTGSHEQFF. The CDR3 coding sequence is TGTGCCAGCAGTTCGCCTCTCGGGACAGGGTCTCATGAGCAGTTCTTC.

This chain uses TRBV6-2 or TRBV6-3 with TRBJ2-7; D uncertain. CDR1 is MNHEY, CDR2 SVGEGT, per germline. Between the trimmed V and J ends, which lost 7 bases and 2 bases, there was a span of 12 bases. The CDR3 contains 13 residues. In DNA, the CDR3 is TGTGCCAGCAAAAGAGAGCAAACCTACGAGCAGTACTTC. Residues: CASKREQTYEQYF.

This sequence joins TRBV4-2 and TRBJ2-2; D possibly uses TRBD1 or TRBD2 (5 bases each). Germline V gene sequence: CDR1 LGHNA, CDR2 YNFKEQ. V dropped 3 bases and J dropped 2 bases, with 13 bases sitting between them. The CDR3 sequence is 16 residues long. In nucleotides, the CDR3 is TGTGCCAGCAGCCAGTCCTCCGGGGCAAACACCGGGGAGCTGTTTTTT. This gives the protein CASSQSSGANTGELFF.

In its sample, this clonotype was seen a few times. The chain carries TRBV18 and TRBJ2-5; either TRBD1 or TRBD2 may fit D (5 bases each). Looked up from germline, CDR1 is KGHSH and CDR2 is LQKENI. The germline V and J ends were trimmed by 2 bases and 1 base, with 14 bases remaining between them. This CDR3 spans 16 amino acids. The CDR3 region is CASSPGPGRIQETQYF. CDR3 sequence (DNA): TGTGCCAGCTCACCAGGGCCGGGACGGATCCAAGAGACCCAGTACTTC.